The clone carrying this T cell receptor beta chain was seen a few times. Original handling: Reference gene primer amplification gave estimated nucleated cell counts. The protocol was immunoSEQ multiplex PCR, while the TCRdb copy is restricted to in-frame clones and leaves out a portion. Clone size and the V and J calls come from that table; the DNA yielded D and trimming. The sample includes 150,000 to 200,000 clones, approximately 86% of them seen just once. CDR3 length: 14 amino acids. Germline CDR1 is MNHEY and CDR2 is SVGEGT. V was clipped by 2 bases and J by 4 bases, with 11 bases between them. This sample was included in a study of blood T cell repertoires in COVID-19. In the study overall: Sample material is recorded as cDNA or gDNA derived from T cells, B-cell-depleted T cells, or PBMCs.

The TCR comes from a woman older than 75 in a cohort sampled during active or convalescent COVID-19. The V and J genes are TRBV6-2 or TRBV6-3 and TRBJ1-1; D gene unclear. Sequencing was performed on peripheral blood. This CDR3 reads CASSYVPRGTEAFF. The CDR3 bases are TGTGCCAGCAGTTACGTACCCCGGGGCACTGAAGCTTTCTTT.